This T cell receptor (beta chain) was identified during a study of regulatory T cells in long-lasting Graves disease. Whole-study context: Freshly diagnosed Graves' patients had used antithyroid drugs for under 3 months.

Arm-PCR of CDR3 regions and iRepertoire HTBI primers were used to build TCR beta libraries. Via MiXCR, TCRdb re-called the multiplex PCR reads, giving one row per CDR3 protein. The sample includes around 450,000 distinct CDR3 sequences, approximately 15% of them seen just once. Time point meaning: newly diagnosed GD, antithyroid drugs for less than 3 months. PBMC-extracted RNA yielded the TCR library. The patients included were those that came from an endocrinology department in Xi'an, China. The CDR3 extends over 14 amino acids. In germline, CDR1 is DFQATT, CDR2 SNEGSKA (reference sequence). J lost 2 bases, V lost 3 bases, and 4 bases had no gene match. This clonotype was counted at least ten times. These records were also assigned to another study, of T cells in Graves' hyperthyroidism and ophthalmopathy. That work adds: Any patient presenting with uncontrolled infection, other autoimmune disease, pregnancy or lactation was left out. The HTBI primer set was used in a first-round RT-PCR of the TCR CDR3.

The source of this sequence is a woman aged 40 to 50 with Graves disease. V and J are TRBV20-1 and TRBJ2-7; 10 bases fit TRBD2. This specimen was peripheral blood mononuclear cells (PBMCs), taken at new diagnosis, from a patient treated with antithyroid drugs. As DNA, the CDR3 is TGCAGTGCTAGGGCTAGCGGGAGAACCTACGAGCAGTACTTC. It encodes CSARASGRTYEQYF.